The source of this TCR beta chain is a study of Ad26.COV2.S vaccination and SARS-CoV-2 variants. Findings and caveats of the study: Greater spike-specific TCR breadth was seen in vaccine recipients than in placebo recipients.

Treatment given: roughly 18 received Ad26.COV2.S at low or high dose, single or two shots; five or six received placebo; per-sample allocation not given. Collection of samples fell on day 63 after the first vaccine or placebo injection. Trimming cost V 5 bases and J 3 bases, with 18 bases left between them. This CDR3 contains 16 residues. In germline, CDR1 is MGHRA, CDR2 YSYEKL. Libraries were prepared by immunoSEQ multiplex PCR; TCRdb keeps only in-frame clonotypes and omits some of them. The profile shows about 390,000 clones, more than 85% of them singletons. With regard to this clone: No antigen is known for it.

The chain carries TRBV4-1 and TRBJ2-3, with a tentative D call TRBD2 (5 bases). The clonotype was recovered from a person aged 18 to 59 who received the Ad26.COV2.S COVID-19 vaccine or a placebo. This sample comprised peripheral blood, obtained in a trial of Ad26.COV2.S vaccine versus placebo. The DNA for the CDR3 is TGCGCCAGCAGCTCATATCGAGGGAGAATGACAGATACGCAGTATTTT. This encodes CASSSYRGRMTDTQYF.